Sequencing of this T cell receptor (beta chain) was carried out in a study of early T cells in non-severe SARS-CoV-2 infection. The overall study: The chains were unpaired, and the sequenced material was bulk RNA from unsorted whole blood. General study findings and limits: Sequences matched to VDJdb favored anti-spike CD8 responses, while private and CD4 specificities were missed.

The TCR library protocol was used to attach unique molecular identifiers. These identifiers were attached to individual cDNA molecules. TCRdb itself ran the 5' RACE reads through MiXCR, one entry per CDR3 protein. The data hold more than 95,000 distinct CDR3 sequences, with 15% to 20% observed a single time. This clonotype was detected only a few times. What it recognizes is unknown. The V and J ends lost 2 bases and 0 bases respectively, with 11 bases between them. Germline V gene sequence: CDR1 LGHNT, CDR2 FRNRAP. The CDR3 runs 17 residues. The chain links TRBV12-5 to TRBJ1-6; no definite D call. This TCR derives from an adult who was a healthcare worker with PCR-confirmed SARS-CoV-2 infection or an uninfected control (not recorded which). Sequencing was carried out using whole blood. The CDR3 DNA reads as TGTGCTAGTGGTTTGCTCAGTGGGAGCTCCTATAATTCACCCCTCCACTTT. Translated, it gives CASGLLSGSSYNSPLHF.